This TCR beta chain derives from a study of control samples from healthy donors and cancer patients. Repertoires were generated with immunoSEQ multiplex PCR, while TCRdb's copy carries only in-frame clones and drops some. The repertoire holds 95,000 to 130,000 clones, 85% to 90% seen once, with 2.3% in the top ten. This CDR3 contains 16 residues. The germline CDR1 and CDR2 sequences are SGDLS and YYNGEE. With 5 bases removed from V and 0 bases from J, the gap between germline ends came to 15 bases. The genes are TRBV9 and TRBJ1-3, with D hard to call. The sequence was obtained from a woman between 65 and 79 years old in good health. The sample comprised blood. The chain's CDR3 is CASSPTNPNSGNTIYF. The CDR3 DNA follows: TGTGCCAGCAGTCCCACAAACCCAAACTCTGGAAACACCATATATTTT.